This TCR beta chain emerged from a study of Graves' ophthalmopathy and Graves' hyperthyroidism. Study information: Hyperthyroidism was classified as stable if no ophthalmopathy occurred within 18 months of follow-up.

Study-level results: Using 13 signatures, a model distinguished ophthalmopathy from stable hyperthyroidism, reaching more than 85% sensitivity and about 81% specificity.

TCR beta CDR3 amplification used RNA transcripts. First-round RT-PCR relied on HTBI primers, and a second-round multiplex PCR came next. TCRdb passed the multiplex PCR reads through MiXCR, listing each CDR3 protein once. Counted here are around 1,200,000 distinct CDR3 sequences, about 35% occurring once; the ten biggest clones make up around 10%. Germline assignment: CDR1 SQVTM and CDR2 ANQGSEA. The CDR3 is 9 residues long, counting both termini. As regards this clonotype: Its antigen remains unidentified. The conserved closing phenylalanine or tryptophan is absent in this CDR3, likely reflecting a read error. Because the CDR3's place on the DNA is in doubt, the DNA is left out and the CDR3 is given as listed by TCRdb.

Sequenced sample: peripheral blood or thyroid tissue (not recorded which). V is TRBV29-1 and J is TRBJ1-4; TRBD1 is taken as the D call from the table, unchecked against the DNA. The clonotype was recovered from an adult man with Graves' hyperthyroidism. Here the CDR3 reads CSAKTGDLY.